This T cell receptor beta chain comes out of a study of blood T cell repertoires in COVID-19. Background on the study: COVID-19 samples, acute and convalescent, were from the United States, Italy and Spain. T cells, B-cell-depleted T cells, or PBMCs provided the cDNA or gDNA that served as material.

The Seattle patients joined while their infection was active and were tracked longitudinally afterward. V was pared by 2 bases and J by 4 bases, with 6 bases between. The CDR3 has 13 residues. CDR1 is MNHEY and CDR2 is SVGAGI in the germline V gene. In the authors' methods: For nucleated cells, counts were estimated from reference gene primer amplification. The data were produced by immunoSEQ multiplex PCR, yet TCRdb's version contains in-frame clones alone and is incomplete. V and J calls plus clone size are reproduced from that table; the DNA served to infer D and trimming. The sample consists of 200,000 to 250,000 clones, roughly 88% of them appearing once.

Input material: peripheral blood. The TCR sequence derives from a woman aged 80 or over with COVID-19, enrolled during active disease. The chain couples TRBV6-5 to TRBJ1-5; D call uncertain. For the CDR3, the DNA is TGTGCCAGCAGTTACAGGGAGAATCAGCCCCAGCATTTT. Amino acids: CASSYRENQPQHF.